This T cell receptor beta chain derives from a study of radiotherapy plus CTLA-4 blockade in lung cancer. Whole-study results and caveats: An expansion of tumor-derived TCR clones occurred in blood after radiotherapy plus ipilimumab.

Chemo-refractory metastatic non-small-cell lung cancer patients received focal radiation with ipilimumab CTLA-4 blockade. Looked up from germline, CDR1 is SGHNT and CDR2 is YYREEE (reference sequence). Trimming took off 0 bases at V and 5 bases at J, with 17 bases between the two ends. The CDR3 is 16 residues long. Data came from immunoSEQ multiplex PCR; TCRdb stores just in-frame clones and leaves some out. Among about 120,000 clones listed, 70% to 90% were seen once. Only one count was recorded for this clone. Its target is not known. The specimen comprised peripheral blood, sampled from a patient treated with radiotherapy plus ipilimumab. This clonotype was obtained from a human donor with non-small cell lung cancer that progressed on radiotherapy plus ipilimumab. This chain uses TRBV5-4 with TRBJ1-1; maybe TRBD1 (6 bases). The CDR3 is CASSLAKWGRGTEAFF. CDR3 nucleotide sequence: TGTGCCAGCAGCTTGGCTAAGTGGGGGCGCGGAACTGAAGCTTTCTTT.